Listed below are T cell receptor beta chains from one sample, sequenced in a study of blood T cell repertoires in COVID-19. Generated by immunoSEQ multiplex PCR, the TCRdb table keeps only in-frame clones and is missing some. Here the sample spans some 200,000 clones, about 90% being singletons. The sequencing input was peripheral blood. These receptors were obtained from a woman between 65 and 79 years old with acute or convalescent COVID-19. Each CDR3 is given with its conserved first and last residue. A D gene is named only where the DNA matches it firmly. Not every row has a clone size; where given, it reads once, few, many or a size class.

d_call,j_call,clone_size,v_call,cdr3_nt,cdr3_aa
TRBD1,TRBJ2-6,.,TRBV2,TGTGCCAGCAGGAGGACAGGGGGCCCCTCTGGGGCCAACGTCCTGACTTTC,CASRRTGGPSGANVLTF
.,TRBJ1-4,.,TRBV6-5,TGTGCCAGCAAGTTAAGCAGGTGGAATGAAAAACTGTTTTTT,CASKLSRWNEKLFF
.,TRBJ1-2,.,TRBV23-1,TGCGCCAGCAGTCGGCCGTTGACACGGTATGGCTACACCTTC,CASSRPLTRYGYTF
TRBD2,TRBJ2-1,.,TRBV11-3,TGTGCCAGCAGCCCCAATAGCGGGGCCTCCTACAATGAGCAGTTCTTC,CASSPNSGASYNEQFF
TRBD1,TRBJ2-1,.,TRBV5-1,TGCGCCAGCAGCGTGACAGGGGTCGGTGAGCAGTTCTTC,CASSVTGVGEQFF
.,TRBJ1-2,once,TRBV28,TGTGCCAGCAGTTTAGACGGGTTAGTTTATGGCTACACCTTC,CASSLDGLVYGYTF
.,TRBJ2-1,.,TRBV5-1,TGCGCCAGCAGCCGGTCTGACTCTCGGAATGAGCAGTTCTTC,CASSRSDSRNEQFF
TRBD1,TRBJ1-2,.,TRBV19,TGTGCCAGTAGTAGGGACAGCTATGGCTACACCTTC,CASSRDSYGYTF
.,TRBJ2-7,.,TRBV11-2,TGTGCCAGCAGCTCTCCCTTTCGCGGGGTCTACGAGCAGTACTTC,CASSSPFRGVYEQYF
TRBD1,TRBJ1-1,.,TRBV19,TGTGCCACCGGATCCGGGACAGGGAACACTGAAGCTTTCTTT,CATGSGTGNTEAFF
TRBD1,TRBJ1-5,.,TRBV19,TGTGCCAGTAGTCCGGGACAGGGACCCCGTAACCCCCAGCATTTT,CASSPGQGPRNPQHF
.,TRBJ2-7,.,TRBV3-1/TRBV3-2,TGTGCCAGCAGCCAAGCCCCCTTCGGCGAGCAGTACTTC,CASSQAPFGEQYF
TRBD2,TRBJ2-3,.,TRBV29-1,TGCAGCGTGGTGACTAGCGGCATGCTCACAGATACGCAGTATTTT,CSVVTSGMLTDTQYF
TRBD2,TRBJ2-3,.,TRBV11-3,TGTGCCAGCAGCCCCGCGGGGGGACTAGCCTCCGATACGCAGTATTTT,CASSPAGGLASDTQYF
TRBD1,TRBJ2-7,.,TRBV11-2,TGTGCCAGCAGCTTAGGTTCGGGACAGGCCTACGAGCAGTACTTC,CASSLGSGQAYEQYF
.,TRBJ1-1,few,TRBV5-5,TGTGCCAGCAGCCAAATTTGGGCGGGGAACACTGAAGCTTTCTTT,CASSQIWAGNTEAFF
.,TRBJ1-1,few,TRBV4-3,TGCGCCAGCAGCCAAGAGGACAGAAGTATATCCGAAGCTTTCTTT,CASSQEDRSISEAFF
.,TRBJ2-2,once,TRBV1,TGCACCAGCAGCCCGCCAGGGGCTTTGCCAACCCGTGAGCTGTTTTTT,CTSSPPGALPTRELFF
.,TRBJ2-5,.,TRBV9,TGTGCCAGCCCATTACGGAGCGGGTACCAAGAGACCCAGTACTTC,CASPLRSGYQETQYF
.,TRBJ1-3,.,TRBV5-5,TGTGCCAGCAGCTTTTACTCACGTGCAGGGGCTGGAAACACCATATATTTT,CASSFYSRAGAGNTIYF
.,TRBJ1-2,.,TRBV3-1/TRBV3-2,TGTGCCAGCAGCCAAGAAGAGGCAGGGCAGTACACCTTC,CASSQEEAGQYTF
.,TRBJ2-1,once,TRBV5-1,TGCGCCAGCAGCCAAGCCAAAAGCTCCTACAATGAGCAGTTCTTC,CASSQAKSSYNEQFF
.,TRBJ1-5,.,TRBV28,TGTGCCAGCAGCCCCCGAGGGGGGGGCATTCAGCCCCAGCATTTT,CASSPRGGGIQPQHF
.,TRBJ2-3,.,TRBV7-7,TGTGCTAGCAGCCCCACCCCAGTTAGCACAGATACGCAGTATTTT,CASSPTPVSTDTQYF
.,TRBJ2-5,.,TRBV7-9,TGTGCCAGCAGCTTGCCCAAGGGGCCCCAGTACTTC,CASSLPKGPQYF
.,TRBJ1-2,.,TRBV28,TGTGCCAGCAGTTTACGAGGCGGGACGGGTAACTATGGCTACACCTTC,CASSLRGGTGNYGYTF
TRBD2,TRBJ2-5,.,TRBV5-1,TGCGCCAGCACCCGGCGGGGGGCCGGCGGGGAGACCCAGTACTTC,CASTRRGAGGETQYF
.,TRBJ1-3,.,TRBV15,TGTGCCACCAGCAGAGATGACTTTACCGATAGATATTTT,CATSRDDFTDRYF
.,TRBJ2-7,.,TRBV2,TGTGCCAGCAGTGAAGCAGTGAGGAACGAGCAGTACTTC,CASSEAVRNEQYF
.,TRBJ2-7,.,TRBV10-3,TGTGCCATCAGTGGTACAGGGTACGAGCAGTACTTC,CAISGTGYEQYF
TRBD2,TRBJ2-5,.,TRBV9,TGTGCCAGCAGCGTAGGACTAGCGGGGGGGCCAGAGACCCAGTACTTC,CASSVGLAGGPETQYF
TRBD1,TRBJ2-3,.,TRBV5-6,TGTGCCAGCAGCTTGGCCGATAGGGGGCCCGATACGCAGTATTTT,CASSLADRGPDTQYF
TRBD1,TRBJ1-2,.,TRBV19,TGTGCCAGTAGTCTCCCCGGGACAGGGTTCGGCTATGGCTACACCTTC,CASSLPGTGFGYGYTF
TRBD1,TRBJ1-2,.,TRBV5-1,TGCGCCAGCACCCGGGACAGGGGCCCTAGTGGCTACACCTTC,CASTRDRGPSGYTF
TRBD2,TRBJ2-3,few,TRBV7-3,TGTGCCAGCAGCTTAATCGTGGGAGCGGGAGGGCAAAATACGCAGTATTTT,CASSLIVGAGGQNTQYF
TRBD2,TRBJ2-1,.,TRBV9,TGTGCCAGCAGCCTACAGACTAGCGGGGGTAGTGAGCAGTTCTTC,CASSLQTSGGSEQFF
TRBD2,TRBJ2-1,.,TRBV4-1,TGCGCCAGCAGCCAAGTCGAGGGAGGGTTTGACAATGAGCAGTTCTTC,CASSQVEGGFDNEQFF
.,TRBJ2-3,.,TRBV2,TGTGCCGTGAGCCCGGGGGGCGTTGAGGGGGATACGCAGTATTTT,CAVSPGGVEGDTQYF
.,TRBJ1-1,.,TRBV12-3/TRBV12-4,TGTGCCAGCAATCCACGGGGGGGCACTGAAGCTTTCTTT,CASNPRGGTEAFF
.,TRBJ2-1,.,TRBV28,TGTGCCAGCGAGGAGACCAAATACAATGAGCAGTTCTTC,CASEETKYNEQFF
.,TRBJ1-1,.,TRBV11-3,TGTGCCAGCAGCTCAGGACACCCGAACACTGAAGCTTTCTTT,CASSSGHPNTEAFF
.,TRBJ1-1,.,TRBV5-1,TGCGCCAGCAGCTTGGCCTCTCCCAACACTGAAGCTTTCTTT,CASSLASPNTEAFF
.,TRBJ1-5,.,TRBV3-1/TRBV3-2,TGTGCCAGCAGTCTCGGGTCATGGAGCAATCAGCCCCAGCATTTT,CASSLGSWSNQPQHF
.,TRBJ2-5,.,TRBV28,TGTGCCAGCAGACTAGGAGAGACCCAGTACTTC,CASRLGETQYF